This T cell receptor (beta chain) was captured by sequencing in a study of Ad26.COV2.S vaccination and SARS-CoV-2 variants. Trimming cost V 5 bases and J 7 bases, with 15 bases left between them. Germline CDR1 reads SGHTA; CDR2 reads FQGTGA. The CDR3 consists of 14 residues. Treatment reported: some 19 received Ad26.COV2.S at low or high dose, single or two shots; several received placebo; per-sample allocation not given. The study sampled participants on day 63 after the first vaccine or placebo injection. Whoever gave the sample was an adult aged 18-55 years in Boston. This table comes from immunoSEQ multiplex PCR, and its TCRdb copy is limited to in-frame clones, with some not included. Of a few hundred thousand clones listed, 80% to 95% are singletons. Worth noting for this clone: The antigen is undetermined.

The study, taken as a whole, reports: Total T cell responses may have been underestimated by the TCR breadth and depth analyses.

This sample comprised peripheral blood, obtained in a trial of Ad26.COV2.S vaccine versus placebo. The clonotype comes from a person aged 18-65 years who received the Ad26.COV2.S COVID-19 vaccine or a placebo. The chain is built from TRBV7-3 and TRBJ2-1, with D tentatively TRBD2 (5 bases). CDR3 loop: CASSPEGEINEQFF. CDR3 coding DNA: TGTGCCAGCAGCCCAGAGGGCGAAATAAATGAGCAGTTCTTC.